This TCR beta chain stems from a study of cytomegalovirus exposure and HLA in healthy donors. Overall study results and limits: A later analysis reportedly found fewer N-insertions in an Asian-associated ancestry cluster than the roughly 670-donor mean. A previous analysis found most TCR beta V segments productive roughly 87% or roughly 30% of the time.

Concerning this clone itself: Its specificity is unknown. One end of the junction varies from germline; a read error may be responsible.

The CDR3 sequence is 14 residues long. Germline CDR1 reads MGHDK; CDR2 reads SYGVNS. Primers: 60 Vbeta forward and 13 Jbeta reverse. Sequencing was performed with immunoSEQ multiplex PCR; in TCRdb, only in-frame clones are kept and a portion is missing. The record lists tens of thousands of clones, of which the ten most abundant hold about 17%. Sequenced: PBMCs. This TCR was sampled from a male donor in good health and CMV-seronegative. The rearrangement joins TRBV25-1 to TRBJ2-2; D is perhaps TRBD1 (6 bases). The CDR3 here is CASRPRDNSGELFF. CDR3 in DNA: TGTGCCAGCAGACCCCGGGACAACAGCGGGGAGCTGTTTTTT.